A single sample is the source of the 30 T cell receptor beta chains below, sequenced in a study of human T cells and chemical hapten exposure. Indicated time point: pre-sensitization, week 0. Treatment meaning: therapeutic diphenylcyclopropenone sensitization with weekly scalp DPC. TCRdb itself ran the RACE reads through MiXCR, one entry per CDR3 protein. This sample carries fewer than 70,000 distinct CDR3 sequences, 6.7% of them seen once, and the ten largest clones take 1.5% to 2%. This sample comprised whole blood, obtained in connection with sensitization to the hapten diphenylcyclopropenone (DPC). The receptors here all came from a young woman with alopecia areata. Some clones in this sample may be carry-over from other donors' samples.

This clonotype was counted at least ten times. The rearrangement links TRBV18 to TRBJ2-5; the D gene is possibly TRBD2 (6 bases). The CDR3 is 13 residues long. V shed 6 bases and J shed 5 bases, with 13 bases lying between them. Germline V gene data show CDR1 as KGHSH and CDR2 as LQKENI. The CDR3 DNA reads TGTGCCAGCTCCGCGGGGACGGCGGAGACCCAGTACTTC. It codes for CASSAGTAETQYF. The variable domain in full, with the rest retrieved from reference TRBV18 and TRBJ2-5, is NAGVMQNPRHLVRRRGQEARLRCSPMKGHSHVYWYRQLPEEGLKFMVYLQKENIIDESGMPKERFSAEFPKEGPSILRIQQVVRGDSAAYFCASSAGTAETQYFGPGTRLLVL.

This clonotype has at least ten counts. The rearrangement uses TRBV20-1 and TRBJ2-1, with 7 nucleotides matching TRBD1. CDR3 length: 15 residues. The V and J ends lost 1 base and 0 bases, in that order; junction bases with no gene match: 3. Germline V gene sequence: CDR1 DFQATT, CDR2 SNEGSKA (reference sequence). As DNA, the CDR3 is TGCAGTGCTAGAGCCAACAGGGGCTCCTACAATGAGCAGTTCTTC. Translated, it gives CSARANRGSYNEQFF.

About this clonotype itself: One base away lies a much larger clone, so this may be a sequencing read error. This chain uses TRBV12-3 or TRBV12-4 with TRBJ1-5; tentative D call: TRBD1 (5 bases). The CDR3 covers 15 residues. The V end was cut by 2 bases, the J end by 3 bases, with 11 bases between. CDR3 nucleotide sequence: TGTGCCAGCAGTTTAAAGCAGGGCCCCAATCAGCCCCAGCATTTT. It codes for CASSLKQGPNQPQHF.

This chain uses TRBV7-6 with TRBJ2-5; D possibly matches TRBD1 or TRBD2 (6 bases each). V was shortened by 5 bases and J by 4 bases, with 8 bases between the two germline ends. From germline, CDR1 is SGHVS and CDR2 FNYEAQ. There are 12 residues in the CDR3. In DNA, the CDR3 is TGTGCCAGCAGCGGAGGGGGAGAGACCCAGTACTTC. This codes for CASSGGGETQYF.

This clonotype was recorded many times. The chain couples TRBV20-1 to TRBJ2-3; TRBD2 might be the D (6 bases). Germline values: CDR1 DFQATT, CDR2 SNEGSKA (reference sequence). The V and J ends lost 6 bases and 1 base respectively, with 14 bases between them. CDR3 length: 14 amino acids. In DNA form, the CDR3 reads TGCAGTGCGGGGACTCGACTTGGCACAGATACGCAGTATTTT. Amino acids: CSAGTRLGTDTQYF.

The chain joins TRBV12-3 or TRBV12-4 to TRBJ2-3, with 9 bases identical to TRBD1. The J segment lost 2 bases and the V segment lost 8 bases, leaving 5 bases of the junction unmatched. The CDR3 consists of 14 residues. The CDR3 spells CASFDRGITDTQYF. CDR3 nucleotides: TGTGCCAGCTTCGACAGGGGGATCACAGATACGCAGTATTTT.

This clonotype was seen ten or more times. The chain is built from TRBV5-6 and TRBJ2-1; D may match TRBD1 or TRBD2 (5 bases each). Germline assignment: CDR1 SGHDT and CDR2 YYEEEE. CDR3 length: 16 residues. With 0 bases removed from V and 0 bases from J, the gap between germline ends came to 10 bases. This CDR3 is CASSLERGYSYNEQFF. The CDR3 region has the DNA TGTGCCAGCAGCTTGGAGAGGGGTTACTCCTACAATGAGCAGTTCTTC.

In the case of this clonotype: Since a much larger clone is just one base distant, this may be a read error. In this CDR3 the conserved last residue, phenylalanine or tryptophan, is missing, so a read error is likely. The gene calls are TRBV6-4 and TRBJ2-3, with D hard to call. The CDR3 has 13 residues. From germline, CDR1 is MRHNA and CDR2 SNTAGT. V was clipped by 5 bases and J by 2 bases, with 8 bases between them. CDR3 in amino acids: CASSNDATDTQYS. In DNA, the CDR3 is TGTGCCAGCAGTAACGACGCCACAGATACGCAGTATTCT.

The table lists this clonotype with many counts. This chain links TRBV13 with TRBJ2-3; unclear D gene. V was trimmed by 2 bases and J by 3 bases, leaving 15 bases between them. Per germline, CDR1 PRHDT and CDR2 FYEKMQ (reference sequence). The CDR3 has 16 amino acids. CDR3 sequence (DNA): TGTGCCAGCAGCTTACTAACTACCAAGGCGACAGATACGCAGTATTTT. Its protein product is CASSLLTTKATDTQYF.

This clonotype was picked up many times. This chain links TRBV7-3 with TRBJ1-1; possibly TRBD1 for D (5 bases). V gave up 4 bases and J gave up 5 bases, with 17 bases separating them. The CDR3 is 15 residues long. Per germline, CDR1 SGHTA and CDR2 FQGTGA. The CDR3 reads CASSSGTGGRTEAFF. The CDR3 DNA follows: TGTGCCAGCAGCTCCGGGACCGGGGGTCGTACTGAAGCTTTCTTT.

The chain links TRBV5-1 to TRBJ1-6; a weak D match, TRBD1 (6 bases). Germline CDR1 reads SGHRS; CDR2 reads YFSETQ. V was clipped by 0 bases and J by 9 bases, with 13 bases between them. This CDR3 is built from 15 residues. The CDR3 loop is CASSLDRGGGSPLHF. Written as DNA, the CDR3 is TGCGCCAGCAGCTTGGATCGGGGGGGCGGTTCACCCCTCCACTTT.

This clonotype was detected ten times or more. The V gene is TRBV11-2, the J gene TRBJ2-5, with TRBD2 identical over 7 bases. This CDR3 spans 16 amino acids. Germline CDR1 and CDR2: SGHAT and FQNNGV. V trimming: 5 bases; J trimming: 0 bases; junction bases outside the gene matches: 9. The CDR3 is CASSRKILANQETQYF. The CDR3, as DNA: TGTGCCAGCAGCCGAAAAATACTAGCGAACCAAGAGACCCAGTACTTC.

This clonotype was detected ten times or more. The chain links TRBV6-5 to TRBJ2-5; unclear D gene. The CDR3 has 15 amino acids. V was clipped by 2 bases and J by 2 bases, with 12 bases between them. Germline values: CDR1 MNHEY, CDR2 SVGAGI. CDR3 loop: CASSYDFPTQETQYF. CDR3 bases: TGTGCCAGCAGTTACGACTTCCCGACACAAGAGACCCAGTACTTC.

This clonotype was seen at least ten times. One end of the junction varies from germline; a read error may be responsible. The genes are TRBV7-7 and TRBJ2-5, with a tentative D call TRBD2 (5 bases). This CDR3 spans 13 amino acids. Germline CDR1 SSHAT, CDR2 FNYEAQ (reference sequence). The CDR3 nucleotides read TGTGCTAGCAGCTTAGCGCCCCAAGAGACCCAGTACTTC. Translated, it gives CASSLAPQETQYF.

This clonotype came up many times. J is TRBJ2-7 and V is TRBV25-1, with 7 bases that match TRBD2. J lost 0 bases, V lost 2 bases, and 4 bases had no gene match. Per germline, CDR1 MGHDK and CDR2 SYGVNS. The CDR3 has 15 amino acids. The CDR3 coding sequence is TGTGCCAGCAGTGAAACAGCGGGGAACTCCTACGAGCAGTACTTC. This codes for CASSETAGNSYEQYF.

This clonotype was counted at least ten times. This chain connects TRBV7-2 to TRBJ1-1, with D tentatively TRBD1 (6 bases). V was pared by 1 base and J by 7 bases, with 13 bases between. The CDR3 covers 14 residues. The germline V gene encodes CDR1 SGHTA and CDR2 FQGNSA. The CDR3 here is CASSLVSGVSEAFF. CDR3 sequence (DNA): TGTGCCAGCAGCTTAGTATCAGGGGTCAGTGAAGCTTTCTTT.

This clonotype was detected ten times or more. The chain joins TRBV10-3 to TRBJ1-6, with 7 positions matching TRBD1. Germline CDR1 is ENHRY and CDR2 is SYGVKD. The CDR3 totals 16 residues. V was clipped by 2 bases and J by 3 bases; unmatched bases: 4. The CDR3 spells CAISEAGTVYNSPLHF. The CDR3 bases are TGTGCCATCAGTGAGGCCGGGACAGTCTATAATTCACCCCTCCACTTT.

This clonotype was seen ten or more times. At one of its ends the junction is not consistent with the germline gene, which may arise from a read error. The V gene is TRBV4-3, the J gene TRBJ2-7, with 9 bases aligning to TRBD2. Germline values: CDR1 LGHNA, CDR2 YSLEER. CDR3 length: 16 residues. The CDR3 protein is CASSQDRIAGVYEQYF. In nucleotides, the CDR3 is TGTGCCAGCAGCCAAGATCGGATAGCGGGGGTCTACGAGCAGTACTTC.

This clonotype was seen ten or more times. The genes are TRBV20-1 and TRBJ1-1; D unresolved. V was cut by 6 bases and J by 1 base, with 12 bases left in between. Germline V lookup: CDR1 DFQATT, CDR2 SNEGSKA (reference sequence). CDR3 size: 13 residues. CDR3 sequence: CSAPTTANTEAFF. CDR3 nucleotide sequence: TGCAGTGCCCCTACCACAGCGAACACTGAAGCTTTCTTT.

The rearrangement links TRBV7-9 to TRBJ1-1; 7 bases match TRBD1. The CDR3 length is 14 residues. Unmatched junction bases numbered 5, after V lost 6 bases and J lost 1 base. Germline V gene sequence: CDR1 SEHNR, CDR2 FQNEAQ (reference sequence). DNA for the CDR3: TGTGCCAGCAGGCGGACAGGCCCGAACACTGAAGCTTTCTTT. Protein sequence: CASRRTGPNTEAFF.

This clonotype has at least ten counts. The rearrangement uses TRBV6-5 and TRBJ1-3; D might be TRBD1 (6 bases). Germline V gene sequence: CDR1 MNHEY, CDR2 SVGAGI. CDR3 length: 15 amino acids. The V gene lost 5 bases and the J gene lost 0 bases, with 11 bases spanning the gap. CDR3 in DNA: TGTGCCAGCAGTGGGGGCCAGGTCTCTGGAAACACCATATATTTT. This encodes CASSGGQVSGNTIYF.

This clonotype was observed a few times. This sequence joins TRBV2 and TRBJ2-2, with D uncertain. The germline V gene encodes CDR1 SNHLY and CDR2 FYNNEI. V gave up 6 bases and J gave up 5 bases, with 16 bases separating them. The CDR3 spans 15 residues. The CDR3 spells CASSARSQRTGELFF. The DNA of the CDR3 is TGTGCCAGCAGCGCCCGGTCCCAGCGTACCGGGGAGCTGTTTTTT.

This clonotype came up many times. V and J are TRBV7-2 and TRBJ1-1; possible D gene TRBD1, 6 bases. This CDR3 contains 15 residues. CDR1 is SGHTA, CDR2 FQGNSA, per germline. V was cut by 5 bases and J by 1 base, with 14 bases left in between. CDR3 sequence reads: CASSLWDTSNTEAFF. CDR3 sequence (DNA): TGTGCCAGCAGCCTATGGGACACTTCGAACACTGAAGCTTTCTTT.

This clonotype was detected only a few times. The chain employs TRBV7-2 and TRBJ1-6; D gene unclear. V gave up 2 bases and J gave up 10 bases, with 12 bases separating them. Germline CDR1 and CDR2: SGHTA and FQGNSA. The CDR3 extends over 14 amino acids. CDR3 bases: TGTGCCAGCAGCTTAAGGGTGTTGGGCTCACCCCTCCACTTT. Encoded protein: CASSLRVLGSPLHF.

In this sample, this clonotype turned up a few times. The rearrangement uses TRBV7-8 and TRBJ1-5, with a possible D match to TRBD1 (5 bases). The CDR3 has 17 amino acids. CDR1 and CDR2 (germline): SGHVS, FQNEAQ. V was trimmed by 5 bases and J by 4 bases, leaving 21 bases between them. CDR3 in DNA: TGTGCCAGCAGCCTCCCCGGGGCCATTATTCGAAATCAGCCCCAGCATTTT. This codes for CASSLPGAIIRNQPQHF. The full variable domain, with the rest looked up from reference TRBV7-8 and TRBJ1-5, is GAGVSQSPRYKVAKRGQDVALRCDPISGHVSLFWYQQALGQGPEFLTYFQNEAQLDKSGLPSDRFFAERPEGSVSTLKIQRTQQEDSAVYLCASSLPGAIIRNQPQHFGDGTRLSIL.

This clonotype was found many times. The genes are TRBV12-3 or TRBV12-4 and TRBJ2-3; D unclear. The CDR3 covers 12 residues. Trimming removed 4 bases from V and 5 bases from J, with 7 bases in between. CDR3 loop: CASSSREDTQYF. The CDR3 coding sequence is TGTGCCAGCAGTTCCCGCGAAGATACGCAGTATTTT.

This clonotype was counted many times. The chain combines TRBV7-9 with TRBJ2-7; D uncertain. CDR3 length: 16 residues. Germline V gives CDR1 SEHNR, CDR2 FQNEAQ (reference sequence). V shed 1 base and J shed 7 bases, with 20 bases lying between them. CDR3 sequence reads: CASSLDLGPGMREQYF. The CDR3 region has the DNA TGTGCCAGCAGCTTAGATCTTGGACCGGGTATGAGGGAGCAGTACTTC.

The chain employs TRBV5-4 and TRBJ1-4; D not certain. There are 14 residues in the CDR3. Germline V gene sequence: CDR1 SGHNT, CDR2 YYREEE (reference sequence). V lost 1 base and J 1 base, leaving 5 bases between the germline ends. Here the CDR3 reads CASSLSGTNEKLFF. The CDR3 coding sequence is TGTGCCAGCAGCTTGTCCGGAACTAATGAAAAACTGTTTTTT.

This clonotype has at least ten counts. This chain links TRBV7-9 with TRBJ1-2, with a possible D match to TRBD1 (6 bases). V was cut by 2 bases and J by 4 bases, with 11 bases left in between. Germline V lookup: CDR1 SEHNR, CDR2 FQNEAQ (reference sequence). This CDR3 contains 14 residues. The CDR3 DNA follows: TGTGCCAGCAGCTTACATCAGGGGACCTATGGCTACACCTTC. Translated, it gives CASSLHQGTYGYTF.

The chain uses TRBV7-2 and TRBJ1-1, with unresolved D. V was pared by 1 base and J by 8 bases, with 11 bases between. The CDR3 is made up of 13 amino acids. The germline gives CDR1 SGHTA, CDR2 FQGNSA. The CDR3 nucleotides are TGTGCCAGCAGCTTAGGGCCCCAGAGAGAAGCTTTCTTT. Translation gives CASSLGPQREAFF.